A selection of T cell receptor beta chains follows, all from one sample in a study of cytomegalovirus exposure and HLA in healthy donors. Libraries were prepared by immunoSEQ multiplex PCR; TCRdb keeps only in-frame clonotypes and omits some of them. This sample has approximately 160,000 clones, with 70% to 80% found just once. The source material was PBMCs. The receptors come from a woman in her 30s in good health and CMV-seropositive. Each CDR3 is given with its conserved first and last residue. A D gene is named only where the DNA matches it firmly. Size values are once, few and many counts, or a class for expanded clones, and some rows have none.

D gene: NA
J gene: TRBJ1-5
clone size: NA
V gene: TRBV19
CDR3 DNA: TGTGGGCCGAGGGACAATCAGCCCCAGCATTTT
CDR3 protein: CGPRDNQPQHF

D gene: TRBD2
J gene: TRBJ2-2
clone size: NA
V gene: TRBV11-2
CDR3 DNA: TGTGCCAGCAGCTTTCTCGGACTAGCGGGAGCCGGGGAGCTGTTTTTT
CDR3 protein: CASSFLGLAGAGELFF

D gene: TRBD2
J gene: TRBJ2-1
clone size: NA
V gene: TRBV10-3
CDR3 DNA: TGTGCCATCAGGACTAGCTCGGAAAACAATGAGCAGTTCTTC
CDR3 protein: CAIRTSSENNEQFF

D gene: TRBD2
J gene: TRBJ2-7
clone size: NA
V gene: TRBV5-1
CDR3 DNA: TGCGCCAGCACCCCGGGGGTACTAGCGGGGTCACACGAGCAGTACTTC
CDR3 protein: CASTPGVLAGSHEQYF

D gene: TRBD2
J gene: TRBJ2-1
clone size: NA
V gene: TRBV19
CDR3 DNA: TGTGCCAGTAGTTTAAGACTAGCGGGGGAGTCGAGCTCCTACAATGAGCAGTTCTTC
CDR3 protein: CASSLRLAGESSSYNEQFF

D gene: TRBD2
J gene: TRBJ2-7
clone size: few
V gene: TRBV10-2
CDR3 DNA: TGCGCCAGCACGGTGAGCGGGAGTAGCTCCTACGAGCAGTACTTC
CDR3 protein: CASTVSGSSSYEQYF

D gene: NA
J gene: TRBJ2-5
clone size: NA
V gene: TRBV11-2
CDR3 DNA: TGTGCCAGCAGCTATACTAGAGAGACCCAGTACTTC
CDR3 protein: CASSYTRETQYF

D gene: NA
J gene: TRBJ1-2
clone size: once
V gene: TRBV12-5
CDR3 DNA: TGTGCTAGTGGTTTGGACCCCGGAGGGAGCTACACCTTC
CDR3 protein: CASGLDPGGSYTF

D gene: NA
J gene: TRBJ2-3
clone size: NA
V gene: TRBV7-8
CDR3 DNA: TGTGCCAGCAGCCTCCGGATAGCGGCAGTTCAAGATACGCAGTATTTT
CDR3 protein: CASSLRIAAVQDTQYF

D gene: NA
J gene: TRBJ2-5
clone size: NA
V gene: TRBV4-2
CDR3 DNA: TGTGCCAGCAGCCAAGTCCCCGGCGGGCCCCACGGGGAGACCCAGTACTTC
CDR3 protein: CASSQVPGGPHGETQYF

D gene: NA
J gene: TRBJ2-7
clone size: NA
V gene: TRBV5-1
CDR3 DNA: TGCGCCAGCAGCTTCCAACAGGGCGCGTCATACGAGCAGTACTTC
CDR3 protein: CASSFQQGASYEQYF

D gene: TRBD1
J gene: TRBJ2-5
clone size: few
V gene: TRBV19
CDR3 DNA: TGTGCCAGTAGCCGACAGGGAAGGGAGACCCAGTACTTC
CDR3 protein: CASSRQGRETQYF

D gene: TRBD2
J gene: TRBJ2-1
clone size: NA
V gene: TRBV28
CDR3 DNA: TGTGCCAGCAGTTCACTCCCGGGACTAGCGGGAGGGAGCTCCTACAATGAGCAGTTCTTC
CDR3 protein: CASSSLPGLAGGSSYNEQFF

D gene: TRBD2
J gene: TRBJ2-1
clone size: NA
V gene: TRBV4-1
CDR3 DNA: TGCGCCAGCAGCCAAGCTGACGGGACTATTAAATACAATGAGCAGTTCTTC
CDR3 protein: CASSQADGTIKYNEQFF

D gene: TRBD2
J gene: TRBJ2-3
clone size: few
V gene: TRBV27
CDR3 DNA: TGTGCCAGCACAAGAAATTGGGCTAGCGGGAACCCCTCGGCGCAGTATTTT
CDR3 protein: CASTRNWASGNPSAQYF

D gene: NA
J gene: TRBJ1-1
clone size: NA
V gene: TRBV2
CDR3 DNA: TGTGCCAGCAGTGAGGAGGGCTCGGTTTCTGAAGCTTTCTTT
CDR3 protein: CASSEEGSVSEAFF

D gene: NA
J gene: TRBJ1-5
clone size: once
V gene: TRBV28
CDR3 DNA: TGTGCCAGCAGTTTCGCAGGGCTTTATAGCAATCAGCCCCAGCATTTT
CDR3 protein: CASSFAGLYSNQPQHF

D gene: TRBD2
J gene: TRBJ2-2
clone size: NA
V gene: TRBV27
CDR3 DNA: TGTGCCAGCAGTGCTCTAGCGGCAATAAACACCGGGGAGCTGTTTTTT
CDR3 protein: CASSALAAINTGELFF

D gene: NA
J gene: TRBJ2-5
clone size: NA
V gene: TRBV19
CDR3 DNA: TGTGCCAGTAGTATAGGCAGGGGAGAGACCCAGTACTTC
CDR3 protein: CASSIGRGETQYF

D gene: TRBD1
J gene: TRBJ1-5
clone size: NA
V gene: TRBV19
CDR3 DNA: TGTGCCAGTAGTACACAGGGGGTCAATCAGCCCCAGCATTTT
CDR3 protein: CASSTQGVNQPQHF

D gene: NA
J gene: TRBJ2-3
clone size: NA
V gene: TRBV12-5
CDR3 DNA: TGTGCTAGTGGTTCAGCGGCTAGCACAGATACGCAGTATTTT
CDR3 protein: CASGSAASTDTQYF

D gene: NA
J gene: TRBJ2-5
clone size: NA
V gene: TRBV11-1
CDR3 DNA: TGTGCCAGCAGCTCCTCGGGTACCCAAGAGACCCAGTACTTC
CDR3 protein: CASSSSGTQETQYF

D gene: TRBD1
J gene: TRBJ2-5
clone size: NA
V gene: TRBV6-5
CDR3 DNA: TGTGCCAGCAACACAGGGGTCGGGGCCCAGTACTTC
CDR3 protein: CASNTGVGAQYF

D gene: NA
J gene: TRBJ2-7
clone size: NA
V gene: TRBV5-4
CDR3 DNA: TGTGCCAGCAGCTCGGAGGAATGGTACGAGCAGTACTTC
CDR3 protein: CASSSEEWYEQYF

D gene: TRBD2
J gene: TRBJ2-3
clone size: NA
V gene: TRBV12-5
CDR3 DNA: TGTGCTAGTGGTCCCCCGGTCGGGGGGGAGGGCACAGATACGCAGTATTTT
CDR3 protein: CASGPPVGGEGTDTQYF

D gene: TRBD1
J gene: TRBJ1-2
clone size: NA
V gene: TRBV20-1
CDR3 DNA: TGCAGTGCCAACAGGGGCTATGGCTACACCTTC
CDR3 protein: CSANRGYGYTF

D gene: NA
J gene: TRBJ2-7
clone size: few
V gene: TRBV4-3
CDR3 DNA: TGCGCCAGCAGCCAAGATGGGGGGAGCTCCTACGAGCAGTACTTC
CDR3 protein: CASSQDGGSSYEQYF

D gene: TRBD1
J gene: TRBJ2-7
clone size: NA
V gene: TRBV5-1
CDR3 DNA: TGCGCCAGCAGCCCCGGGACAGGGTTCGAGCAGTACTTC
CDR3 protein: CASSPGTGFEQYF

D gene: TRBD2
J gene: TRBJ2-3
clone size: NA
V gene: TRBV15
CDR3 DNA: TGTGCCACCAGCAGGGGCGGGACTAGCGGGACAAATACGCAGTATTTT
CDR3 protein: CATSRGGTSGTNTQYF

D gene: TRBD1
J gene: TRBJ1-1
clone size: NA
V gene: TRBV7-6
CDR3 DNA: TGTGCCAGCAGCCGACGGACAGGGGTTGGAAACACTGAAGCTTTCTTT
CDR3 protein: CASSRRTGVGNTEAFF

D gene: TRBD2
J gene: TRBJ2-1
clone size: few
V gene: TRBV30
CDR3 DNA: TGTGCCTGGAGTGTAAGGACGGGGGGACGCGATGAGCAGTTCTTC
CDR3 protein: CAWSVRTGGRDEQFF

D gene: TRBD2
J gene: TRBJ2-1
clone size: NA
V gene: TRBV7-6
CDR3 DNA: TGTGCCAGCAGCCCCCGACTAGCGGGAGCGCGTAATGAGCAGTTCTTC
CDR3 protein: CASSPRLAGARNEQFF

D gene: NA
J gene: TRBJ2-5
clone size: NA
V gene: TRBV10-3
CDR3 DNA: TGTGCCATCAGTGAGTCTACACAGCAAGAGACCCAGTACTTC
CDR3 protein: CAISESTQQETQYF

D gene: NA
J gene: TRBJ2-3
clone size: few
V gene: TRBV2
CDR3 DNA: TGTGCCAGCAGGGTTGAGTACGATACAGATACGCAGTATTTT
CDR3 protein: CASRVEYDTDTQYF

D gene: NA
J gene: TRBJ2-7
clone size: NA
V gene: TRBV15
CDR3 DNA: TGTGCCACCAGCAGAGAGCAGATCACAGGCGACTCCTACGAGCAGTACTTC
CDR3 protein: CATSREQITGDSYEQYF

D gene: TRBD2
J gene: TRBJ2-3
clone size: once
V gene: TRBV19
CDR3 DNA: TGTGCCAGTAGTGTTGGACTAGCGGGGTACACAGATACGCAGTATTTT
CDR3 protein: CASSVGLAGYTDTQYF

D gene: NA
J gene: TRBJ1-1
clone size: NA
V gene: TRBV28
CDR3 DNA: TGTGCCAGCACCCAAAGTTCGAGCATCACTGAAGCTTTCTTT
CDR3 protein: CASTQSSSITEAFF

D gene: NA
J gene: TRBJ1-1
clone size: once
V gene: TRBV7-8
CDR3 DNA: TGTGCCAGCAGCTCAACCGGGACTGTGAACACTGAAGCTTTCTTT
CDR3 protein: CASSSTGTVNTEAFF

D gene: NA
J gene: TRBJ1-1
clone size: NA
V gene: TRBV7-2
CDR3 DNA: TGTGCCAGCAGCTTTCGGGGGAACCGAAAGAACACTGAAGCTTTCTTT
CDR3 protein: CASSFRGNRKNTEAFF

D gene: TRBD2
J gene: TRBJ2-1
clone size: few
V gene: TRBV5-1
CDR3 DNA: TGCGCCAGCAGCCCGTTAAGCGGGACTAGCGGGAGGAGGGGCAATGAGCAGTTCTTC
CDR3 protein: CASSPLSGTSGRRGNEQFF

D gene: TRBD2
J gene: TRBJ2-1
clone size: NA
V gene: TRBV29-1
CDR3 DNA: TGCAGCGTTGAAGATGTACTAGCGGGAGTCAATGAGCAGTTCTTC
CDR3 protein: CSVEDVLAGVNEQFF

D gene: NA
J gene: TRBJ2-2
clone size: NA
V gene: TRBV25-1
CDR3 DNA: TGTGCCAGCAGTGTCAGAACGAAGAGGGATGGATCCGGGGAGCTGTTTTTT
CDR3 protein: CASSVRTKRDGSGELFF

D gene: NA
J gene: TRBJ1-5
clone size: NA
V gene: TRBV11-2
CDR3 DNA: TGTGCCAGCAGCTTCGGGGGCAATCAGCCCCAGCATTTT
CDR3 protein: CASSFGGNQPQHF

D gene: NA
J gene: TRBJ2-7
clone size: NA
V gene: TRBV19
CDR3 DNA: TGTGCCAGTAGTATCCACGGTACAGGCGGCTACGAGCAGTACTTC
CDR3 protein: CASSIHGTGGYEQYF

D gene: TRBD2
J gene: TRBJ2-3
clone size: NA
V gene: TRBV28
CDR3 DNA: TGTGCCAGCAGGTCTGTAGGGACTAGTGAGTATTTT
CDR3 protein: CASRSVGTSEYF

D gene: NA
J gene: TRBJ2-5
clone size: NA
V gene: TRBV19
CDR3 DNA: TGTGCCAGTAGTACGGGAGAGACCCAGTACTTC
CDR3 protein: CASSTGETQYF

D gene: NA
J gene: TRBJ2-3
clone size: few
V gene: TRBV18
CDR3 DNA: TGTGCCAGCTCACCACTTGGGCAGAGCACAGATACGCAGTATTTT
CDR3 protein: CASSPLGQSTDTQYF

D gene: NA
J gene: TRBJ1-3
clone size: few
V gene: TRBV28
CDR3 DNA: TGTGCCAGCAGTTGGGCCCCGGCGGGAAACACCATATATTTT
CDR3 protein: CASSWAPAGNTIYF

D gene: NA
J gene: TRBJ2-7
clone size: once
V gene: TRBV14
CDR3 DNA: TGTGCCAGCAGCCTATCAGCGGCCCGAGGTACGTACGAGCAGTACTTC
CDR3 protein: CASSLSAARGTYEQYF

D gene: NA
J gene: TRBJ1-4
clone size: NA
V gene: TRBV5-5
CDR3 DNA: TGTGCCAGCACCCTTTACGGGGGGTTTGGTGAAAAACTGTTTTTT
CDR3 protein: CASTLYGGFGEKLFF

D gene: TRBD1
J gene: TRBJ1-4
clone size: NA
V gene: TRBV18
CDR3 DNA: TGTGCCAGCTCACCAGGGACAGCTGCTTGGCTGTTTTTT
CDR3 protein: CASSPGTAAWLFF

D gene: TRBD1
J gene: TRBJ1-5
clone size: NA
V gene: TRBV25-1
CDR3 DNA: TGTGCCAGCAGTGCAGGGACAGACCTTAGCAATCAGCCCCAGCATTTT
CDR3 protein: CASSAGTDLSNQPQHF